A selection of T cell receptor beta chains follows, all from one sample in a study of long-term antiretroviral therapy in people with HIV. TCRdb's copy holds only in-frame clones and misses some; the assay was immunoSEQ multiplex PCR. The table has under 35,000 clones, 94% seen once. The source material was unsorted PBMCs, sampled approximately 5.1 years after starting antiretroviral therapy. The receptors stem from a woman in her 50s with HIV. Each CDR3 is given with its conserved first and last residue. The order of the fields is V gene, D gene, clone size, J gene, CDR3 DNA, CDR3 protein. D genes are given only for firm matches. The size of a clone is reported for some rows only, either as once, few or many, or as a class for expanded clones.

v_call: TRBV2; d_call: TRBD1; clone_size: -; j_call: TRBJ1-5; cdr3_nt: TGTGCCAGCAGTTTCGACAGGGTGGGCAATCAGCCCCAGCATTTT; cdr3_aa: CASSFDRVGNQPQHF
v_call: TRBV4-3; d_call: -; clone_size: -; j_call: TRBJ2-3; cdr3_nt: TGCGCCAGCAGCCAAGGATTGGGGACAGATACGCAGTATTTT; cdr3_aa: CASSQGLGTDTQYF
v_call: TRBV4-2; d_call: TRBD2; clone_size: -; j_call: TRBJ2-2; cdr3_nt: TGTGCCAGCAGCCTACCGGGACTAGCGAACACCGGGGAGCTGTTTTTT; cdr3_aa: CASSLPGLANTGELFF
v_call: TRBV30; d_call: -; clone_size: -; j_call: TRBJ1-5; cdr3_nt: TGTGCCTGGAGTTTGCCAGGGCGGGTCAGCAATCAGCCCCAGCATTTT; cdr3_aa: CAWSLPGRVSNQPQHF
v_call: TRBV16; d_call: -; clone_size: -; j_call: TRBJ2-7; cdr3_nt: TGTGCCAGCAGCCCAAAGGGACCAGGGAGTGGGTCCTACGAGCAGTACTTC; cdr3_aa: CASSPKGPGSGSYEQYF
v_call: TRBV6-1; d_call: -; clone_size: once; j_call: TRBJ1-1; cdr3_nt: TGTGCCAGCAGTGAAGGATTCTCAGCTTTCTTT; cdr3_aa: CASSEGFSAFF
v_call: TRBV27; d_call: -; clone_size: -; j_call: TRBJ1-2; cdr3_nt: TGTGCCAGCAGTTTAACCAACAGGGAGAGAGGCTATGGCTACACCTTC; cdr3_aa: CASSLTNRERGYGYTF
v_call: TRBV11-1; d_call: TRBD2; clone_size: -; j_call: TRBJ2-1; cdr3_nt: TGTGCCAGCAGCCAGCGGGGGGGATCCTACAATGAGCAGTTCTTC; cdr3_aa: CASSQRGGSYNEQFF
v_call: TRBV19; d_call: -; clone_size: -; j_call: TRBJ2-7; cdr3_nt: TGTGCCAGTAGAGGACGGGGGAACTACGAGCAGTACTTC; cdr3_aa: CASRGRGNYEQYF
v_call: TRBV14; d_call: -; clone_size: -; j_call: TRBJ2-3; cdr3_nt: TGTGCCAGCAGTCCGAACACGAAGAGAACAGATACGCAGTATTTT; cdr3_aa: CASSPNTKRTDTQYF
v_call: TRBV25-1; d_call: TRBD1; clone_size: -; j_call: TRBJ2-1; cdr3_nt: TGTGCCAGCGCCTCCCGGGTAGGGGGCGCCTACAATGAGCAGTTCTTC; cdr3_aa: CASASRVGGAYNEQFF
v_call: TRBV11-2; d_call: -; clone_size: few; j_call: TRBJ1-2; cdr3_nt: TGTGCCAGCAGCCCATGGGGGAGAGAAGTCTATGGCTACACCTTC; cdr3_aa: CASSPWGREVYGYTF
v_call: TRBV7-9; d_call: TRBD2; clone_size: -; j_call: TRBJ2-7; cdr3_nt: TGTGCCAGCAGCTCGACTAGCGGGGATAACTACGAGCAGTACTTC; cdr3_aa: CASSSTSGDNYEQYF
v_call: TRBV12-1; d_call: -; clone_size: -; j_call: TRBJ2-7; cdr3_nt: TGTGCCAACCGCCGGGAAGTCATCGGCTACGAGCAGTACTTC; cdr3_aa: CANRREVIGYEQYF
v_call: TRBV25-1; d_call: -; clone_size: -; j_call: TRBJ2-1; cdr3_nt: TGTGCCAGCAGTGAATCGGGCAGGGAGCATGAGCAGTTCTTC; cdr3_aa: CASSESGREHEQFF
v_call: TRBV30; d_call: -; clone_size: -; j_call: TRBJ1-1; cdr3_nt: TGTGCCTGGAGTGCAGGGGCGGTAGCTTTCTTT; cdr3_aa: CAWSAGAVAFF
v_call: TRBV5-4; d_call: -; clone_size: -; j_call: TRBJ2-2; cdr3_nt: TGTGCCAGCACCGCCGATTTTTCCGCGAACACCGGGGAGCTGTTTTTT; cdr3_aa: CASTADFSANTGELFF
v_call: TRBV27; d_call: -; clone_size: -; j_call: TRBJ1-3; cdr3_nt: TGTGCCAGCAGTTTTAGGGGCGGGACTGGAAACACCATATATTTT; cdr3_aa: CASSFRGGTGNTIYF
v_call: TRBV5-4; d_call: -; clone_size: -; j_call: TRBJ2-1; cdr3_nt: TGTGCCAGCAGCTTGGACCCGAGCTCCTACAATGAGCAGTTCTTC; cdr3_aa: CASSLDPSSYNEQFF
v_call: TRBV5-1; d_call: TRBD1; clone_size: -; j_call: TRBJ1-2; cdr3_nt: TGCGCCAGCAGCTTCCGGGACAGCGAATATGGCTACACCTTC; cdr3_aa: CASSFRDSEYGYTF
v_call: TRBV19; d_call: TRBD1; clone_size: -; j_call: TRBJ2-7; cdr3_nt: TGTGCCAGTAGTAAAGAACCGGGACAGCTAAGGCATTACGAGCAGTACTTC; cdr3_aa: CASSKEPGQLRHYEQYF
v_call: TRBV6-5; d_call: TRBD1; clone_size: -; j_call: TRBJ2-2; cdr3_nt: TGTGCCAGCAGTTGGACAGGGGACACCGGGGAGCTGTTTTTT; cdr3_aa: CASSWTGDTGELFF
v_call: TRBV6-5; d_call: TRBD1; clone_size: -; j_call: TRBJ2-5; cdr3_nt: TGTGCCAGCAGTAGAAACAGGGGTGGACAAGAGACCCAGTACTTC; cdr3_aa: CASSRNRGGQETQYF
v_call: TRBV19; d_call: TRBD1; clone_size: -; j_call: TRBJ2-1; cdr3_nt: TGTGCCAGTAGGGACAGGGTAAGCTATAGCTCCTACAATGAGCAGTTCTTC; cdr3_aa: CASRDRVSYSSYNEQFF
v_call: TRBV11-2; d_call: -; clone_size: -; j_call: TRBJ1-6; cdr3_nt: TGTGCCAGCAGCTTAATCGGGCAGTCCAATTCACCCCTCCACTTT; cdr3_aa: CASSLIGQSNSPLHF
v_call: TRBV7-8; d_call: -; clone_size: -; j_call: TRBJ1-1; cdr3_nt: TGTGCCAGCAGCTTAGCGCGGGGGGACACTGAAGCTTTCTTT; cdr3_aa: CASSLARGDTEAFF
v_call: TRBV29-1; d_call: TRBD2; clone_size: -; j_call: TRBJ2-5; cdr3_nt: TGCAGCGTTGAAGACCCGACTAGCTCGTACCAAGAGACCCAGTACTTC; cdr3_aa: CSVEDPTSSYQETQYF
v_call: TRBV27; d_call: TRBD2; clone_size: -; j_call: TRBJ2-5; cdr3_nt: TGTGCCAGCAGTTTAAGCGTCGGGACTAGCGGGGTAGGAACCCAGTACTTC; cdr3_aa: CASSLSVGTSGVGTQYF
v_call: TRBV9; d_call: -; clone_size: -; j_call: TRBJ2-4; cdr3_nt: TGTGCCAGCAGCGTAGTAGAGGGGGGGCCGGGGAACATTCAGTACTTC; cdr3_aa: CASSVVEGGPGNIQYF
v_call: TRBV29-1; d_call: -; clone_size: -; j_call: TRBJ1-2; cdr3_nt: TGCAGCCTAGGACGGGGGGAGGCTAACTATGGCTACACCTTC; cdr3_aa: CSLGRGEANYGYTF
v_call: TRBV9; d_call: TRBD1; clone_size: -; j_call: TRBJ1-1; cdr3_nt: TGTGCCAGCAGCGGGGCCGGGACAGGGACCGCTGAAGCTTTCTTT; cdr3_aa: CASSGAGTGTAEAFF
v_call: TRBV28; d_call: -; clone_size: few; j_call: TRBJ2-5; cdr3_nt: TGTGCCAGCAGAAGCGTGTACCAAGAGACCCAGTACTTC; cdr3_aa: CASRSVYQETQYF
v_call: TRBV5-4; d_call: TRBD2; clone_size: -; j_call: TRBJ2-7; cdr3_nt: TGTGCCAGCAGCTTGGAGGGAGGGACTAGTATTTCCGAGCAGTACTTC; cdr3_aa: CASSLEGGTSISEQYF
v_call: TRBV9; d_call: TRBD1; clone_size: -; j_call: TRBJ2-3; cdr3_nt: TGTGCCAGCAGCGTTTCACAGGGGATCACAGATACGCAGTATTTT; cdr3_aa: CASSVSQGITDTQYF
v_call: TRBV19; d_call: -; clone_size: once; j_call: TRBJ1-4; cdr3_nt: TGTGCCAGTAGTGTAATGAGCTTTAATGAAAAACTGTTTTTT; cdr3_aa: CASSVMSFNEKLFF
v_call: TRBV6-5; d_call: TRBD2; clone_size: -; j_call: TRBJ2-7; cdr3_nt: TGTGCCAGCAGCCTGGGGGGGAGGGAGCAGTACTTC; cdr3_aa: CASSLGGREQYF
v_call: TRBV5-1; d_call: -; clone_size: -; j_call: TRBJ1-6; cdr3_nt: TGCGCCAGCAGCCGGACAGAAGATTCACCCCTCCACTTT; cdr3_aa: CASSRTEDSPLHF
v_call: TRBV19; d_call: TRBD2; clone_size: -; j_call: TRBJ2-3; cdr3_nt: TGTGCCACCTCTTCCCCGCGGGGGAACACAGATACGCAGTATTTT; cdr3_aa: CATSSPRGNTDTQYF
v_call: TRBV2; d_call: TRBD2; clone_size: -; j_call: TRBJ2-7; cdr3_nt: TGTGCCAGCAGTGTGGGAGGGAGGGGCCCTACCTACGAGCAGTACTTC; cdr3_aa: CASSVGGRGPTYEQYF
v_call: TRBV10-1; d_call: -; clone_size: -; j_call: TRBJ2-2; cdr3_nt: TGCGCCAGCGGCGGTCCGGGGGCAACCGGGGAGCTGTTTTTT; cdr3_aa: CASGGPGATGELFF